The 6 T cell receptor beta chains below come from one sample, sequenced in a study of patients and donors after allogeneic stem cell transplantation. TCRdb reprocessed the RT-PCR reads with MiXCR, giving one entry per CDR3 protein. Of 20,000 to 30,000 distinct CDR3 sequences in the sample, roughly 8% were seen once. The sequenced sample was blood, either unsorted or a sorted T cell fraction (not recorded which). The receptors were gathered from a human donor who was either an allogeneic HSCT recipient or a stem cell or donor lymphocyte infusion donor (not recorded which). It is not recorded whose cells these are; they may come from a transplant donor.

In this sample, this clonotype turned up many times. The chain carries TRBV6-1 and TRBJ2-5, with a tentative D call TRBD1 (6 bases). Per germline, CDR1 MNHNS and CDR2 SASEGT. Trimming shortened V by 10 bases and J by 5 bases, and 14 bases separated the two germline ends. This CDR3 contains 12 residues. The CDR3 sequence is CATSGHTETQYF. For the CDR3, the DNA is TGTGCCACCTCGGGACACACGGAGACCCAGTACTTC.

This clonotype was observed many times. This chain connects TRBV13 to TRBJ2-1; 14 bases align to TRBD2. Unmatched junction bases numbered 4, after V lost 5 bases and J lost 7 bases. The CDR3 spans 15 residues. From germline, CDR1 is PRHDT and CDR2 FYEKMQ (reference sequence). For the CDR3, the DNA is TGTGCCAGCAGCCAGGGACTAGCGGGAGCTAATGAGCAGTTCTTC. Amino acid sequence: CASSQGLAGANEQFF.

The table lists this clonotype with many counts. The chain carries TRBV6-1 and TRBJ1-1, with a possible D match to TRBD1 (5 bases). Germline CDR1 is MNHNS and CDR2 is SASEGT. The CDR3 sequence is 14 residues long. The V gene lost 5 bases and the J gene lost 6 bases, with 16 bases spanning the gap. The CDR3 here is CASSTGGGRPEAFF. The CDR3 DNA reads TGTGCCAGCAGTACTGGTGGGGGTCGGCCTGAAGCTTTCTTT.

The sample holds many counts of this clonotype. V and J are TRBV6-1 and TRBJ1-1; no clear D. The germline CDR1 and CDR2 sequences are MNHNS and SASEGT. With 7 bases removed from V and 10 bases from J, the gap between germline ends came to 16 bases. CDR3 length: 12 amino acids. CDR3 loop: CASTEGTLGAFF. The CDR3 region has the DNA TGTGCCAGCACCGAGGGAACCTTAGGAGCTTTCTTT.

The chain combines TRBV27 with TRBJ2-4; perhaps TRBD2 as D (6 bases). The CDR3 extends over 16 amino acids. Germline V CDR1 and CDR2: MNHEY, SMNVEV (reference sequence). V lost 2 bases, J lost 2 bases, and 13 bases lay in between. This CDR3 is CASSLGVAATKNIQYF. CDR3 sequence (DNA): TGTGCCAGCAGTTTAGGGGTAGCGGCCACCAAAAACATTCAGTACTTC.

The rearrangement joins TRBV28 to TRBJ1-2; D is perhaps TRBD1 (5 bases). There are 14 residues in the CDR3. Germline V gene data show CDR1 as MDHEN and CDR2 as SYDVKM. The ends were cut back, 2 bases at V and 4 bases at J, with 11 bases in the middle. As DNA, the CDR3 is TGTGCCAGCAGTTTAGGGGGGATTAGCTATGGCTACACCTTC. It yields the protein CASSLGGISYGYTF.